This T cell receptor beta chain originates from a study of blood T cell repertoires in COVID-19. Study overall: The cDNA or gDNA used as material had been derived from T cells, B-cell-depleted T cells, or PBMCs.

This clone was detected only once. Generated by immunoSEQ multiplex PCR, the TCRdb table keeps only in-frame clones and is missing some. The sample shows around 63,000 clones, around 87% of them seen only once. CDR3 size: 15 residues. Per germline, CDR1 LGHDT and CDR2 YNNKEL (reference sequence). The V and J ends lost 1 base and 4 bases, in that order; junction bases with no gene match: 4. The sequenced material came from peripheral blood. The rearrangement links TRBV3-1 (or the pseudogene TRBV3-2) to TRBJ2-1, with 7 nucleotides matching TRBD2. The receptor's source is a man aged 55 to 70 with acute or convalescent COVID-19. The CDR3 DNA sequence: TGTGCCAGCAGCCAAGTAGGACTAGGATACAATGAGCAGTTCTTC. The encoded protein is CASSQVGLGYNEQFF.